This is a list of T cell receptor beta chains from one sample in a study of human T cells and chemical hapten exposure. TCRdb analysed the RACE reads with MiXCR anew, one entry per CDR3 protein. The sample consists of approximately 60,000 distinct CDR3 sequences, roughly 11% of them appearing once. The sample was whole blood, taken in connection with sensitization to the hapten diphenylcyclopropenone (DPC). These receptors all come from a woman aged 25 to 39 with alopecia areata. Some clones in this sample may be carry-over from other donors' samples. Both conserved end residues are part of each CDR3. The D gene is left open where the match is weak. Size is stated for part of the rows, as once, few or many counts, or as a class when the clone is expanded.

abundance | d_gene | j_gene | v_gene | CDR3nt | CDR3aa
NA | TRBD1 | TRBJ2-2 | TRBV9 | TGTGCCAGCAGCGTAGCAATGGACAGGCCCACCGGGGAGCTGTTTTTT | CASSVAMDRPTGELFF
NA | TRBD2 | TRBJ2-3 | TRBV6-5 | TGTGCCAGCAGTTACAGACTAGCGGGGGGGGGAGATACGCAGTATTTT | CASSYRLAGGGDTQYF
NA | TRBD2 | TRBJ2-2 | TRBV4-2 | TGTGCCAGCAGCCAAGAAACAGACGGGGGGACTTCGGGCACCGGGGAGCTGTTTTTT | CASSQETDGGTSGTGELFF
many | TRBD1 | TRBJ2-7 | TRBV25-1 | TGTGCCAGCAGTGAAATGACAGGGGGCTCCTCTCAGTACTTC | CASSEMTGGSSQYF
few | TRBD2 | TRBJ2-5 | TRBV6-2/TRBV6-3 | TGTGCCAGCAGTTATACAGCGGGATTAGAGACCCAGTACTTC | CASSYTAGLETQYF
many | NA | TRBJ1-1 | TRBV29-1 | TGCAGCGTTGCCGGGCGGAACGGAGTCACTGAAGCTTTCTTT | CSVAGRNGVTEAFF
NA | TRBD1 | TRBJ2-3 | TRBV20-1 | TGCAGTGCTACGGGACAGGGCAGCACAGATACGCAGTATTTT | CSATGQGSTDTQYF
NA | TRBD1 | TRBJ2-1 | TRBV5-1 | TGCGCCAGCAGCTTGGTAGGGACAGGGGGCTACAATGAGCAGTTCTTC | CASSLVGTGGYNEQFF
NA | TRBD1 | TRBJ1-4 | TRBV20-1 | TGCAGTGCTGGAAGCCAGGGGGGATCTGCTGAAAAACTGTTTTTT | CSAGSQGGSAEKLFF
few | NA | TRBJ2-1 | TRBV28 | TGTGCCAGCAGCCCCCGGTCCGCGTACAATGAGCAGTTCTTC | CASSPRSAYNEQFF
few | NA | TRBJ2-7 | TRBV18 | TGTGCCAGCTCACCACAGTCCGGGGAGGAGCAGTACTTC | CASSPQSGEEQYF
NA | NA | TRBJ2-7 | TRBV21-1 | TGTGCCAGCAGCATCGACAGGTCCTACGAGCAGTACTTC | CASSIDRSYEQYF
NA | NA | TRBJ1-6 | TRBV14 | TGTGCCAGCAGCCCCCGGGTCCTCAATTCACCCCTCCACTTT | CASSPRVLNSPLHF
NA | NA | TRBJ1-6 | TRBV7-9 | TGTGCCAGCAGCTTAAGGGACGGACCCTATAATTCACCCCTCCACTTT | CASSLRDGPYNSPLHF
few | NA | TRBJ2-5 | TRBV5-1 | TGCGCCAGCAGGCTCCGAATTCAAGAGACCCAGTACTTC | CASRLRIQETQYF
many | NA | TRBJ1-1 | TRBV15 | TGTGCCACCAGCAGAGATTTGGGCAAAAACACTGAAGCTTTCTTT | CATSRDLGKNTEAFF
many | NA | TRBJ2-7 | TRBV30 | TGTGCCTGGAGTGTGTCACCAAATGAGGCCTACGAGCAGTACTTC | CAWSVSPNEAYEQYF
many | NA | TRBJ1-2 | TRBV28 | TGTGCCAGCACCACAGGGACACAAAACTATGGCTACACCTTC | CASTTGTQNYGYTF
few | NA | TRBJ1-5 | TRBV28 | TGTGCCAGGAACATTCAGCCCCAGCATTTT | CARNIQPQHF
many | NA | TRBJ1-1 | TRBV28 | TGTGCCAGCACCCAAACGGGGACTGAAGCTTTCTTT | CASTQTGTEAFF
NA | NA | TRBJ2-5 | TRBV3-1 | TGTGTCAGCGGCGTAGAGACCCAGTACTTC | CVSGVETQYF
few | TRBD2 | TRBJ2-1 | TRBV5-1 | TGCGCCAGCAGCCCGAGGATTCTAGCGGGAGGCCACAATGAGCAGTTCTTC | CASSPRILAGGHNEQFF
NA | NA | TRBJ1-1 | TRBV7-9 | TGTGCCAGCCGCCAATTAGGGTCCACTGAAGCTTTCTTT | CASRQLGSTEAFF
NA | NA | TRBJ2-2 | TRBV5-8 | TGTGCCAGCAGCTCAACCGGAGGTACTAGGGGACTGATCGGGGAGCTGTTTTTT | CASSSTGGTRGLIGELFF
few | NA | TRBJ2-3 | TRBV12-3/TRBV12-4 | TGTGCCAGCAGTTTCACAGATACGCAGTATTTT | CASSFTDTQYF
few | NA | TRBJ2-3 | TRBV28 | TGTGCCAGCAGAAGGAGCACAGATACGCAGTATTTT | CASRRSTDTQYF
few | NA | TRBJ2-1 | TRBV29-1 | TGCAGCGTTGGAAAAGGGGATGAGCAGTTCTTC | CSVGKGDEQFF
many | TRBD2 | TRBJ2-1 | TRBV7-9 | TGTGCCAGCAGCTTAGACGTAGCGGGGGGAATCAATGAGCAGTTCTTC | CASSLDVAGGINEQFF
many | TRBD2 | TRBJ2-1 | TRBV7-9 | TGTGCCAGCAGCTTCGGCGGGGGAAACAATGAGCAGTTCTTC | CASSFGGGNNEQFF
NA | NA | TRBJ1-1 | TRBV12-3/TRBV12-4 | TGTGCCAGCAGTTTTGTCAGCAAGAACACTGAAGCTTTCTTT | CASSFVSKNTEAFF
many | NA | TRBJ2-5 | TRBV18 | TGTGCCAGCTCACTGAACAGCCAGCAAGAGACCCAGTACTTC | CASSLNSQQETQYF
NA | NA | TRBJ2-5 | TRBV11-2 | TGTGCCAGCAGCCGACCAGGAGTTGTGACCCAGTACTTC | CASSRPGVVTQYF
few | TRBD2 | TRBJ2-1 | TRBV7-2 | TGTGCCAGCAGCTTAGCCCCACTAGCGATTACCTACAATGAGCAGTTCTTC | CASSLAPLAITYNEQFF
few | TRBD1 | TRBJ2-5 | TRBV4-2 | TGTGCCAGCAGCCAAGGGGGACAGGGCGGTCAAGAGACCCAGTACTTC | CASSQGGQGGQETQYF
NA | NA | TRBJ2-7 | TRBV28 | TGTGCCAGCAGTTTATTACTGGGCCACGAGCAGTACTTC | CASSLLLGHEQYF
NA | TRBD2 | TRBJ2-1 | TRBV4-3 | TGCGCCAGCAGCCTAAGTACCGGCGGGAGAAGAAATGAGCAGTTCTTC | CASSLSTGGRRNEQFF
few | TRBD2 | TRBJ2-1 | TRBV7-6 | TGTGCCAGCAGCCCACTAGCGGGGGGAGGAGAGCAGTTCTTC | CASSPLAGGGEQFF
many | TRBD1 | TRBJ1-2 | TRBV2 | TGTGCCAGCAGTAGGGACAGACTATTGGGATATGGCTACACCTTC | CASSRDRLLGYGYTF
many | TRBD2 | TRBJ2-2 | TRBV29-1 | TGCAGCGTCCTAGCGGGCCCGAACACCGGGGAGCTGTTTTTT | CSVLAGPNTGELFF
many | NA | TRBJ2-7 | TRBV18 | TGTGCCAGCTCACCAGGCGGGCGGACCTCCTACGAGCAGTACTTC | CASSPGGRTSYEQYF
few | TRBD1 | TRBJ2-6 | TRBV7-9 | TGTGCCAGCAGCCCTCCGAGGGGGCGGCTCCCTGGGGCCAACGTCCTGACTTTC | CASSPPRGRLPGANVLTF
many | NA | TRBJ2-7 | TRBV28 | TGTGCCAGCAGTTTATTTGGGCCATACGAGCAGTACTTC | CASSLFGPYEQYF
NA | TRBD1 | TRBJ1-6 | TRBV4-3 | TGCGCCAGCAGCCAAGATCTGGCAGGGGGCTATTCACCCCTCCACTTT | CASSQDLAGGYSPLHF
few | NA | TRBJ2-3 | TRBV20-1 | TGCAGTGCTGCCCCGGCGGATACGCAGTATTTT | CSAAPADTQYF
NA | NA | TRBJ1-2 | TRBV7-9 | TGTGCCAGCAGCTTTGACGGCGGGGCGATTGGCTACACCTTC | CASSFDGGAIGYTF
NA | NA | TRBJ2-7 | TRBV5-5 | TGTGCCAGCAGCTTCGCGCTTCATGAGCAGTACTTC | CASSFALHEQYF
many | NA | TRBJ1-4 | TRBV25-1 | TGTGCCAGCAGTGAAATAAGGGGTGTTGTTGAAAAACTGTTTTTT | CASSEIRGVVEKLFF
NA | NA | TRBJ2-5 | TRBV5-4 | TGTGCCAGCAGCTTAAGTATACAAGAGACCCAGTACTTC | CASSLSIQETQYF
NA | NA | TRBJ1-5 | TRBV11-3 | TGTGCCAGCAGTCTAGGGGCCAATCAGCCCCAGCATTTT | CASSLGANQPQHF
NA | NA | TRBJ1-6 | TRBV25-1 | TGTGCCAGCAGTGATCCGGGACGGCATTCACCCCTCCACTTT | CASSDPGRHSPLHF
NA | NA | TRBJ1-1 | TRBV6-2/TRBV6-3 | TGTGCCGCAGGAAACAGGGTTATGAACACTGAAGCTTTCTTT | CAAGNRVMNTEAFF
NA | NA | TRBJ1-3 | TRBV4-3 | TGCGCCAGCAGCCAAGAGGCAGCATCCCGAAACACCATATATTTT | CASSQEAASRNTIYF
NA | NA | TRBJ1-5 | TRBV28 | TGTGCCAGCAGTGGACAGATTCAGCCCCAGCATTTT | CASSGQIQPQHF
many | NA | TRBJ1-5 | TRBV7-9 | TGTGCCAGCAGCCGGCCGGGTCAGCCCCAGCATTTT | CASSRPGQPQHF